The TCR beta chain described here comes from a study of naive and memory T cell subsets. CMV status came from CD4+ T cell IFNgamma after overnight CMV lysate stimulation of fresh PBMCs. After removal of 6 bases from V and 5 bases from J, the junction contained 13 bases not matched to a gene. Germline assignment: CDR1 SQVTM and CDR2 ANQGSEA. The CDR3 is 14 residues long. Study-level findings and limits: A few larger clonotypes appeared in naive repertoires, especially CD8, possibly memory cells re-expressing CD45RA.

An equimolar mix of two oligonucleotides served as the beta constant-region primer for TRBC1 and TRBC2. The ligated cDNA underwent four PCR rounds using SP2 and nested alpha and beta constant-region primers. The cDNA 3' end received a ligated single-stranded oligonucleotide carrying the SP2 primer and a 12-nucleotide UMI. MiXCR was run by TCRdb on the UMI-ligation and nested PCR reads, yielding one entry per CDR3 protein. The data hold around 160,000 distinct CDR3 sequences, with roughly 20% observed a single time. In this sample, this clonotype turned up a few times. Its antigen remains unknown. The source of this sequence is a human donor in good health. This sequence joins TRBV29-1 and TRBJ2-7, with TRBD1 matching over 7 bases. The sequenced sample was naive CD4+ T cells from blood. DNA of the CDR3: TGCAGCGTCACTATACAGGGGCCTTGGAACGAGCAGTACTTC. This sequence encodes CSVTIQGPWNEQYF.